Below are 20 T cell receptor beta chains sequenced from a single sample in a study of cytomegalovirus exposure and HLA in healthy donors. This PCR relied on a set of 60 Vbeta primers and 13 Jbeta primers. Clones were read by immunoSEQ multiplex PCR, and TCRdb kept only the in-frame ones, dropping some. This table holds 95,000 to 100,000 clones, 76% found once. The sequenced sample was PBMCs. Every receptor here comes from a middle-aged man in good health and CMV-seronegative.

The chain employs TRBV14 and TRBJ2-5; maybe TRBD2 (5 bases). V shed 3 bases and J shed 11 bases, with 13 bases lying between them. The CDR3 loop spans 12 amino acids. Germline CDR1 and CDR2: SGHDN and FVKESK. The CDR3 spells CASSHTPWEQYF. CDR3 nucleotide sequence: TGTGCCAGCAGCCACACCCCATGGGAGCAGTACTTC.

V gene TRBV28 combines with J gene TRBJ2-5, with a tentative D call TRBD1 (6 bases). The CDR3 sequence is 13 residues long. Germline V lookup: CDR1 MDHEN, CDR2 SYDVKM. V was pared by 5 bases and J by 1 base, with 8 bases between. CDR3 DNA sequence: TGTGCCAGCAGTCGGACAGCCCAAGAGACCCAGTACTTC. Translating it yields CASSRTAQETQYF.

The gene calls are TRBV7-9 and TRBJ2-7, with 9 bases lining up with TRBD2. V was clipped by 3 bases and J by 2 bases; unmatched bases: 5. The germline V gene encodes CDR1 SEHNR and CDR2 FQNEAQ (reference sequence). CDR3 length equals 15 residues. The CDR3 nucleotides read TGTGCCAGCAGCTTTAGCGGGGGCCCCCCCTACGAGCAGTACTTC. Amino acid sequence: CASSFSGGPPYEQYF.

The chain is built from TRBV7-9 and TRBJ2-5; 10 positions agree with TRBD2. Germline CDR1 SEHNR, CDR2 FQNEAQ (reference sequence). The CDR3 consists of 16 residues. Unmatched junction bases numbered 8, after V lost 2 bases and J lost 5 bases. CDR3 nucleotide sequence: TGTGCCAGCAGCTTAAACCGGCTAGCGGGAGATGAGACCCAGTACTTC. Translated: CASSLNRLAGDETQYF. Full variable domain (rest looked up from reference TRBV7-9 and TRBJ2-5): DTGVSQNPRHKITKRGQNVTFRCDPISEHNRLYWYRQTLGQGPEFLTYFQNEAQLEKSRLLSDRFSAERPKGSFSTLEIQRTEQGDSAMYLCASSLNRLAGDETQYFGPGTRLLVL.

The chain links TRBV6-1 to TRBJ2-2, with D perhaps matching TRBD1 (6 bases). This CDR3 spans 14 amino acids. The V gene lost 6 bases and the J gene lost 7 bases, with 15 bases spanning the gap. CDR1 and CDR2 from the germline V gene are MNHNS and SASEGT. CDR3 DNA: TGTGCCAGCAGCTTGGGGGCAGCTGGCGGGGAGCTGTTTTTT. It encodes CASSLGAAGGELFF.

This clone was observed a few times. The J gene is TRBJ1-1, the V gene TRBV13; no definite D call. This CDR3 has 11 amino acids. V gave up 5 bases and J gave up 9 bases, with 10 bases separating them. Germline lookup yields CDR1 PRHDT and CDR2 FYEKMQ (reference sequence). The CDR3 coding sequence is TGTGCCAGCAGCCGTCTCCCCCAAGCTTTCTTT. It codes for CASSRLPQAFF. Based on the CDR3 plus reference TRBV13 and TRBJ1-1, the full variable domain is AAGVIQSPRHLIKEKRETATLKCYPIPRHDTVYWYQQGPGQDPQFLISFYEKMQSDKGSIPDRFSAQQFSDYHSELNMSSLELGDSALYFCASSRLPQAFFGQGTRLTVV.

The chain combines TRBV5-4 with TRBJ1-1, with TRBD1 as a possible D gene (6 bases). CDR1 is SGHNT, CDR2 YYREEE, per germline (reference sequence). The CDR3 is 15 residues long. V was cut by 1 base and J by 6 bases, with 16 bases left in between. The CDR3 reads CASSLFVGGLPEAFF. The CDR3 DNA sequence: TGTGCCAGCAGCTTGTTTGTGGGGGGGCTCCCTGAAGCTTTCTTT.

The V and J genes are TRBV7-3 and TRBJ2-3; TRBD2 matches 11 bases. This CDR3 has 17 amino acids. The V segment lost 2 bases and the J segment 3 bases; nucleotides outside the gene matches: 7. Per germline, CDR1 SGHTA and CDR2 FQGTGA. The DNA of the CDR3 is TGTGCCAGCAGCTTAGCCCCGGCTAGCGGGGGGACAGATACGCAGTATTTT. Encoded protein: CASSLAPASGGTDTQYF.

There are a few counts of this clone. The chain links TRBV27 to TRBJ1-2; 7 bases fit TRBD1. This CDR3 is built from 13 residues. CDR1 is MNHEY, CDR2 SMNVEV, per germline (reference sequence). After removal of 4 bases from V and 8 bases from J, the junction contained 7 bases not matched to a gene. CDR3 bases: TGTGCCAGCAGTTCGACAGGGTTGAAGGGCTACACCTTC. It specifies CASSSTGLKGYTF.

This chain uses TRBV4-2 with TRBJ1-1, with TRBD1 matching over 8 bases. Unmatched junction bases numbered 7, after V lost 0 bases and J lost 7 bases. From germline, CDR1 is LGHNA and CDR2 YNFKEQ. The CDR3 runs 15 residues. CDR3 nucleotides: TGTGCCAGCAGCCAAGATCTGGACAGGGATGATGAAGCTTTCTTT. Protein product: CASSQDLDRDDEAFF.

V usage is TRBV4-3 and J usage is TRBJ1-3; TRBD1 agrees at 8 bases. V shed 1 base, J shed 5 bases, and the junction held 10 bases outside the gene matches. The CDR3 covers 17 residues. CDR1 is LGHNA and CDR2 is YSLEER in the germline V gene. The CDR3 nucleotides are TGCGCCAGCAGCCAAGGCAATGGACAGGGAAATAGAAACACCATATATTTT. It yields the protein CASSQGNGQGNRNTIYF.

The rearrangement uses TRBV27 and TRBJ2-7; 9 bases agree with TRBD1. This CDR3 is 15 amino acids long. From germline, CDR1 is MNHEY and CDR2 SMNVEV (reference sequence). Losses at the gene ends were 6 bases for V and 4 bases for J; bases not matched to a gene: 10. The CDR3 protein is CASRMGQGMGYEQYF. The CDR3 bases are TGTGCCAGCAGGATGGGACAGGGTATGGGGTACGAGCAGTACTTC.

This clone is a singleton in its sample. This chain links TRBV6-5 with TRBJ2-5, with D perhaps TRBD2 (6 bases). The germline CDR1 and CDR2 sequences are MNHEY and SVGAGI. V was cut by 6 bases and J by 1 base, with 12 bases left in between. This CDR3 has 14 residues. The chain's CDR3 is CASSYGDSQETQYF. The CDR3 region has the DNA TGTGCCAGCAGCTACGGGGACTCCCAAGAGACCCAGTACTTC.

V is TRBV6-4 and J is TRBJ1-1; D not certain. This CDR3 has 14 residues. Germline values: CDR1 MRHNA, CDR2 SNTAGT. The germline V and J ends were trimmed by 4 bases and 1 base, with 10 bases remaining between them. CDR3 residues: CASSANAGNTEAFF. As DNA, the CDR3 is TGTGCCAGCAGTGCAAATGCGGGGAACACTGAAGCTTTCTTT.

V usage is TRBV27 and J usage is TRBJ2-3; 9 bases are shared with TRBD2. Germline-derived CDR1 and CDR2 are MNHEY and SMNVEV (reference sequence). With 7 bases clipped from V and 7 bases from J, the junction kept 9 bases outside the gene matches. This CDR3 region has 14 residues. CDR3 in amino acids: CASKEGGGANTQYF. CDR3 coding DNA: TGTGCCAGCAAAGAGGGCGGGGGGGCGAATACGCAGTATTTT.

The chain has TRBV6-6 and TRBJ1-4; D ambiguous. This CDR3 contains 13 residues. CDR1 and CDR2 from the germline V gene are MNHNY and SVGAGI (reference sequence). V lost 0 bases and J lost 7, with 6 bases in between. The CDR3 DNA reads TGTGCCAGCAGTTACTCGGGCAGTGAAAAACTGTTTTTT. It specifies CASSYSGSEKLFF.

This clone has only one observation. V usage is TRBV27 and J usage is TRBJ2-1; 14 nucleotides line up with TRBD2. The CDR3 runs to 19 residues. From germline, CDR1 is MNHEY and CDR2 SMNVEV (reference sequence). The trim removed 1 base at V and 4 bases at J, leaving 9 bases unmatched. The CDR3 bases are TGTGCCAGCAGTTTATTTCTGGGACTAGCGGGGGCGGGTTACAATGAGCAGTTCTTC. Translating gives CASSLFLGLAGAGYNEQFF.

The V call is TRBV11-2, the J call TRBJ2-2, with D unclear. The CDR3 loop spans 15 amino acids. Germline V lookup: CDR1 SGHAT, CDR2 FQNNGV. Trimming took off 7 bases at V and 5 bases at J, with 17 bases between the two ends. The CDR3 bases are TGTGCCAGCATGATTGACTCAGTTCGTACCGGGGAGCTGTTTTTT. Translation: CASMIDSVRTGELFF.

The rearrangement links TRBV28 to TRBJ2-7, with D unresolved. V lost 1 base to trimming and J lost 7 bases, with 5 bases between them. The CDR3 runs to 11 residues. Germline CDR1 and CDR2: MDHEN and SYDVKM. CDR3 region: CASSLFREQYF. The CDR3 bases are TGTGCCAGCAGTTTATTCAGGGAGCAGTACTTC.

J is TRBJ1-6 and V is TRBV9; unclear D gene. The CDR3 extends over 16 amino acids. V gave up 3 bases and J gave up 0 bases, with 10 bases separating them. CDR1 and CDR2 (germline): SGDLS, YYNGEE. The CDR3 protein is CASSAAVSSYNSPLHF. The DNA for the CDR3 is TGTGCCAGCAGCGCAGCGGTGAGCTCCTATAATTCACCCCTCCACTTT. Based on the CDR3 plus reference TRBV9 and TRBJ1-6, the full variable domain is DSGVTQTPKHLITATGQRVTLRCSPRSGDLSVYWYQQSLDQGLQFLIQYYNGEERAKGNILERFSAQQFPDLHSELNLSSLELGDSALYFCASSAAVSSYNSPLHFGNGTRLTVT.